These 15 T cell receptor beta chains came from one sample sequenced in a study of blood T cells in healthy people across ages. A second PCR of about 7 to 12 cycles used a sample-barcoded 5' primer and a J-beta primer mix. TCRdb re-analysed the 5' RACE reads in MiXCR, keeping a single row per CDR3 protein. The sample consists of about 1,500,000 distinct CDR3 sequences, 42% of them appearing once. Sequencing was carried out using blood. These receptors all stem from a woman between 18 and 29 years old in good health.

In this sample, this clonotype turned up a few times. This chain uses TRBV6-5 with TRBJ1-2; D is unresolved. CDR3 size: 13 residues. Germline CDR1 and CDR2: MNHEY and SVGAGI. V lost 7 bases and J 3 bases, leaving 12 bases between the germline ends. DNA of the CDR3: TGTGCCAGCACCAACGGAGGGTACTATGGCTACACCTTC. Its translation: CASTNGGYYGYTF.

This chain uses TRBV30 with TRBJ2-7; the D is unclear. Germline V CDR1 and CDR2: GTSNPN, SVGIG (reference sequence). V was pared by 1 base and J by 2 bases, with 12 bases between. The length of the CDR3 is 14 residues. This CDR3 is CAWSGRVPTYEQYF. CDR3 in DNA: TGTGCCTGGAGTGGACGGGTCCCTACCTACGAGCAGTACTTC.

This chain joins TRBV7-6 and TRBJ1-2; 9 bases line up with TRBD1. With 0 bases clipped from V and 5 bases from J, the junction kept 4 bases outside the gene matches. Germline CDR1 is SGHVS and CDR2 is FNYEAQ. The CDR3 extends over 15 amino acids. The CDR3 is CASSLATGTGYGYTF. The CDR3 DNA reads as TGTGCCAGCAGCTTAGCGACCGGGACAGGGTATGGCTACACCTTC.

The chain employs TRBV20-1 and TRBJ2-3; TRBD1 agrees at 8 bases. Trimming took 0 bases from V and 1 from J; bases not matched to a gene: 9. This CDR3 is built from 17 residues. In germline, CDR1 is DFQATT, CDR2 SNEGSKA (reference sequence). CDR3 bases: TGCAGTGCTAGAGAGGGATACAGGGGGAGTGGCACAGATACGCAGTATTTT. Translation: CSAREGYRGSGTDTQYF.

The CDR3 DNA follows: TGCAGTGCTCGGCCCAACTCGCTCCAGGGAGAAGCTTTCTTT. Protein product: CSARPNSLQGEAFF. The chain uses TRBV20-1 and TRBJ1-1; tentative D call: TRBD1 (5 bases). CDR1 and CDR2 (germline): DFQATT, SNEGSKA (reference sequence). Trimming removed 5 bases at V and 8 bases at J, with 21 bases between. CDR3 length: 14 amino acids.

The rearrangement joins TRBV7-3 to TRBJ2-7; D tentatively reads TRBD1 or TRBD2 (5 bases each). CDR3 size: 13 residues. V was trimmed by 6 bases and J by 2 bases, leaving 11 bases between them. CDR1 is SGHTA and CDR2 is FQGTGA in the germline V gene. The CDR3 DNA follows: TGTGCCAGCAGTTGGGGGTCCACCTACGAGCAGTACTTC. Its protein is CASSWGSTYEQYF. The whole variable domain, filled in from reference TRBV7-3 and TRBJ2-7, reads GAGVSQTPSNKVTEKGKYVELRCDPISGHTALYWYRQSLGQGPEFLIYFQGTGAADDSGLPNDRFFAVRPEGSVSTLKIQRTERGDSAVYLCASSWGSTYEQYFGPGTRLTVT.

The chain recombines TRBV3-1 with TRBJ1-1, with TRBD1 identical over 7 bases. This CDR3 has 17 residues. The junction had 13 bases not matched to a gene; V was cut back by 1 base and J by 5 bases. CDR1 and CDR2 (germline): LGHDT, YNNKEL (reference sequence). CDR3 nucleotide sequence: TGTGCCAGCAGCCAAGGTGCTTGGGGACAGCCGAGGACTGAAGCTTTCTTT. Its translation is CASSQGAWGQPRTEAFF.

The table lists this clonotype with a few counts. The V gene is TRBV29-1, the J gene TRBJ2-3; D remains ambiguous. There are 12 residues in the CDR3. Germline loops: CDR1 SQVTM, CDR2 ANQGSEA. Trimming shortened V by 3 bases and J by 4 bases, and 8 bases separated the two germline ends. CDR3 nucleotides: TGCAGCGTTGAGAGTATGTCAGATACGCAGTATTTT. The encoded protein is CSVESMSDTQYF.

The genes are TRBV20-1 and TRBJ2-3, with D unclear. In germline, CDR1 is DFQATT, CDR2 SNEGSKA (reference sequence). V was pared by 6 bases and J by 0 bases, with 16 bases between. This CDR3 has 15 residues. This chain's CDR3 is CSASLAPTSTDTQYF. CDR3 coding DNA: TGCAGTGCCTCGCTCGCCCCCACTAGCACAGATACGCAGTATTTT.

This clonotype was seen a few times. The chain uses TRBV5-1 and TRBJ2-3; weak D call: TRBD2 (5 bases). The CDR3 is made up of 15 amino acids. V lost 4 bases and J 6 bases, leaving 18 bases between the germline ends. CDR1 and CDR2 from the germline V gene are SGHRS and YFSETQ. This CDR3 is CASSAAVKPADTQYF. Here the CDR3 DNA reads TGCGCCAGCAGCGCAGCGGTTAAACCGGCGGATACGCAGTATTTT.

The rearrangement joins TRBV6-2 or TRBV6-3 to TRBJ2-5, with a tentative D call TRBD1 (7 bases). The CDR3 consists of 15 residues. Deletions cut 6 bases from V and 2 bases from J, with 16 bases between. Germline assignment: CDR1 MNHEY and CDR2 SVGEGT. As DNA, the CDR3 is TGTGCCAGCAGCTCACAGGGGAGGTTGCAAGAGACCCAGTACTTC. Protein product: CASSSQGRLQETQYF.

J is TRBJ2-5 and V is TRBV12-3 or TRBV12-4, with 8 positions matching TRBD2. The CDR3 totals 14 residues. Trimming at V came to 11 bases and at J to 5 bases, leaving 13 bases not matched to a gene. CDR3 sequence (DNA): TGTGCCTGGACTGTCGGGACTAGACCCGAGACCCAGTACTTC. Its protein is CAWTVGTRPETQYF.

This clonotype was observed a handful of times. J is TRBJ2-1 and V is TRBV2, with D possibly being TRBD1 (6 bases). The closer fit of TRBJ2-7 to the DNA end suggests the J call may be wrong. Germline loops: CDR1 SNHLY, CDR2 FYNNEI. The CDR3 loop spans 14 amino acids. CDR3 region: CASSVGGSYNEQYF. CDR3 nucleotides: TGTGCCAGCAGTGTTGGGGGCTCCTACAATGAGCAGTACTTC.

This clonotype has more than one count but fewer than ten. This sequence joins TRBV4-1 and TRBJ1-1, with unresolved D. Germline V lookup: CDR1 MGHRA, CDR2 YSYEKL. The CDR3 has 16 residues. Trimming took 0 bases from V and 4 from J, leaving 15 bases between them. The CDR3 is CASSQDGSGLGTEAFF. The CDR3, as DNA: TGCGCCAGCAGCCAAGATGGATCGGGGTTGGGCACTGAAGCTTTCTTT.

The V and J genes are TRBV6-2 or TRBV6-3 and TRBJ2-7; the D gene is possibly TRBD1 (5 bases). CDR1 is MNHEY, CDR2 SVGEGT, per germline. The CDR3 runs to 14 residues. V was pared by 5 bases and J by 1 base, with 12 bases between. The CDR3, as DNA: TGTGCCAGCAGTGACACGGCAGGGTCCTACGAGCAGTACTTC. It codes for CASSDTAGSYEQYF.